Sequencing of this TCR beta chain was carried out in a study of T cell clonality in common variable immunodeficiency. This CDR3 has 15 amino acids. Germline values: CDR1 MDHEN, CDR2 SYDVKM. J lost 4 bases, V lost 3 bases, and 6 bases had no gene match. TCRdb's copy holds only in-frame clones and misses some; the assay was immunoSEQ multiplex PCR. The sample has 30,000 to 35,000 clones, none seen only once; the top ten hold approximately 30%. Ten or more counts support this clone. The target antigen is unknown. The DNA ends 3 residues before the CDR3 does, and the rest of the CDR3 is filled in from the germline J gene. CVID meant reduced serum IgG, IgA and/or IgM plus specific antibody deficiency. Study results and limitations: Reportedly, TCR beta sequences from common variable immunodeficiency showed fewer deletions and N-nucleotide insertions.

This sequence was found in a human donor with common variable immunodeficiency. The specimen sequenced was peripheral blood mononuclear cells. This chain uses TRBV28 with TRBJ1-1; 9 bases match TRBD1. The sequenced CDR3 bases are TGTGCCAGCAGTTTCGGACAGGGGTTGCTCACTGAA. It encodes CASSFGQGLLTE. The whole CDR3 sequence is CASSFGQGLLTEAFF.